This TCR beta chain was sequenced in a study of cytomegalovirus exposure and HLA in healthy donors. Study findings and constraints: When the data were analyzed later, several of the most significant clusters appeared to be linked to common viral pathogens. Per published reports, the classifier diagnosed cytomegalovirus status with high specificity and sensitivity.

Turning to this clone: What it recognizes is unknown.

Germline loops: CDR1 SGHDT, CDR2 YYEEEE. This CDR3 comprises 12 residues. The ends were cut back, 3 bases at V and 6 bases at J, with 8 bases in the middle. Likely unrecorded immune exposures existed in these nominally healthy donors. This PCR relied on a set of 60 Vbeta primers and 13 Jbeta primers. Repertoires were generated with immunoSEQ multiplex PCR, while TCRdb's copy carries only in-frame clones and drops some. The table has about 150,000 clones, about 10% seen once; the top ten hold roughly 7%. This chain connects TRBV5-6 to TRBJ2-3; D possibly corresponds to TRBD1 (5 bases). Input material: PBMCs. This TCR was sampled from a woman aged 40 to 49 in good health and CMV-seropositive. The CDR3 coding sequence is TGTGCCAGCAGCTCGACAGTGGATACGCAGTATTTT. This sequence encodes CASSSTVDTQYF.